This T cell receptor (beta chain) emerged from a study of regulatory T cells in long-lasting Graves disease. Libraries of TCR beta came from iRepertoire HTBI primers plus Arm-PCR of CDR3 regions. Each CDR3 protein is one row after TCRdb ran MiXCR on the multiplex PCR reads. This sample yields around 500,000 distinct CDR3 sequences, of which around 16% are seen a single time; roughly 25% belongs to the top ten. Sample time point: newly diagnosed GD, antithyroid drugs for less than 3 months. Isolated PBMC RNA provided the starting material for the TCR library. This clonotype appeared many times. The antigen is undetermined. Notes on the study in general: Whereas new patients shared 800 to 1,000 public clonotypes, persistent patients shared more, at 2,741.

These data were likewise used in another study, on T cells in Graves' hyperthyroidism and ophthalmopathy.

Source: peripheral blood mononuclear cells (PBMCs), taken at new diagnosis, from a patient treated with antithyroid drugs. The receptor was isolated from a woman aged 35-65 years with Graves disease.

CDR3 in amino acids: CASSQEGPLGYTF. DNA for the CDR3: TGTGCCAGCAGCCAAGAGGGTCCTCTTGGCTACACCTTC. The chain has TRBV3-1 and TRBJ1-2; no clear D. The CDR3 length is 13 residues. V lost 0 bases and J lost 7, with 9 bases in between. Germline CDR1 is LGHDT and CDR2 is YNNKEL (reference sequence).